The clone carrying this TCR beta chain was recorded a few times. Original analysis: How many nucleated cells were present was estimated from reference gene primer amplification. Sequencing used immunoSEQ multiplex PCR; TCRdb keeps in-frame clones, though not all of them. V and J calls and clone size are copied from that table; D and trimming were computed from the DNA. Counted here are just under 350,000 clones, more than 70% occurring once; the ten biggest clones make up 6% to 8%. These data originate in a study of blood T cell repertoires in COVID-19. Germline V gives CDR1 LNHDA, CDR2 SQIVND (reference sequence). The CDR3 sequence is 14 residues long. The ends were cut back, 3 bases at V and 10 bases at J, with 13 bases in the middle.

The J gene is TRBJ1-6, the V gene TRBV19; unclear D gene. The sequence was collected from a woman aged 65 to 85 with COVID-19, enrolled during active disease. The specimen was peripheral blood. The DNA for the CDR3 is TGTGCCAGTAGTATGAACAGAGAAGACTCACCCCTCCACTTT. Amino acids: CASSMNREDSPLHF. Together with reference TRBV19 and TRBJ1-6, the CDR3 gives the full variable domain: DGGITQSPKYLFRKEGQNVTLSCEQNLNHDAMYWYRQDPGQGLRLIYYSQIVNDFQKGDIAEGYSVSREKKESFPLTVTSAQKNPTAFYLCASSMNREDSPLHFGNGTRLTVT.